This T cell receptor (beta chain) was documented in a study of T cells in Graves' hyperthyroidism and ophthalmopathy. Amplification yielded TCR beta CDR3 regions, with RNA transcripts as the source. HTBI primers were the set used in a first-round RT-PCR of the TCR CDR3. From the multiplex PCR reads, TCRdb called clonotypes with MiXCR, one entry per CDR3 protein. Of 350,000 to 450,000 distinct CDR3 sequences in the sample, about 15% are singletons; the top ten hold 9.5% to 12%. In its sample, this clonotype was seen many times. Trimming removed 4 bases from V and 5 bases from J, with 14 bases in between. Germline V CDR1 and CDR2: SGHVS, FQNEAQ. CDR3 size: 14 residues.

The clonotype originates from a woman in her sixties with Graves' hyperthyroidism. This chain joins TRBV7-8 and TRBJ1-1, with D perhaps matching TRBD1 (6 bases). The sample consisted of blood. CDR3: CASSSRTVSTEAFF. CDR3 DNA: TGTGCCAGCAGCTCCAGGACAGTCAGTACTGAAGCTTTCTTT.